The clone carrying this T cell receptor beta chain has only a few counts. Its antigen is unidentified. This was the immunoSEQ version 4 assay in survey mode. Profiled with immunoSEQ multiplex PCR; TCRdb holds only in-frame clones, not every one. In the table there are 50,000 or so clones, around 75% of which are singletons. The data stem from a study of persistence of HIV-infected CD4 T cells. Background on the study: Isolated cells were CMV- and HIV-1 Gag-responding CD4+ T cells.

The CDR3 contains 13 residues. Germline V gene sequence: CDR1 LNHNV, CDR2 YYDKDF (reference sequence). Trimming cost V 4 bases and J 1 base, with 5 bases left between them. The stimulus was lysate of CMV-infected fibroblasts, approximately 9.6 ug/mL. CD40L-negative CD69-negative CD45RO-high memory CD4+ T cells were sorted as populations depleted of antigen-responding cells. PBMCs were depleted of CD8+ T cells before stimulation. Anti-CD28/CD49d costimulation, CD40-blocking antibody and enfuvirtide were given to CD8-depleted PBMCs for 18 hours. The sequences come from CD4+ T cells sorted from PBMCs after approximately 18-hour stimulation, collected from a patient who received antiretroviral therapy. The origin of this receptor is an adult man with HIV who was CMV-seropositive. The rearrangement joins TRBV15 to TRBJ1-3; D not certain. CDR3 nucleotides: TGTGCCACCAGCATCGCTTCTGGAAACACCATATATTTT. Amino acid sequence: CATSIASGNTIYF.